This TCR beta chain was identified during a study of T cells after yellow fever vaccination. Study in general: Fractions containing few cells were prepared with SMART-Seq v4 Ultra Low Input.

TCRdb fed the 5' RACE reads into MiXCR, producing one record per CDR3 protein. The data show some 200,000 distinct CDR3 sequences, with more than 9.5% seen just once and 36% held by the top ten. Germline lookup yields CDR1 DFQATT and CDR2 SNEGSKA (reference sequence). CDR3 length: 13 amino acids. V was trimmed by 6 bases and J by 2 bases, leaving 10 bases between them. This clonotype has only a few counts. Its antigen remains unknown. Study results and limitations: Reappearing after the booster were most of the clones from primary vaccination (96% CD4, 70% to 90% CD8).

The chain employs TRBV20-1 and TRBJ2-2, with D perhaps TRBD1 (5 bases). Here the sequenced sample was CD8+ T cells sorted from PBMCs, taken 15 days after the yellow fever booster vaccination. The TCR sequence derives from a man aged 18-30 years who received the YFV17D yellow fever vaccine. The CDR3 sequence is CSARQLNTGELFF. Here the CDR3 DNA reads TGCAGTGCCCGACAGCTAAACACCGGGGAGCTGTTTTTT.